This TCR beta chain was profiled in a study of cytomegalovirus exposure and HLA in healthy donors. General study results and limits: There was a cluster of highly shared sequence variants that was likely a sequencing artifact. In a later analysis, across HLA loci, associated TCR counts were highest for DRB1, lowest for HLA-C.

This clone was seen just once. The antigen is unknown. Amplification used 60 Vbeta primers and 13 Jbeta primers. Authors' methods: The authors later counted tens of millions of unique TCR beta chains, 9 million to 14 million of them shared. Data came from immunoSEQ multiplex PCR; TCRdb stores just in-frame clones and leaves some out. The D gene and trimming were derived from the DNA, and the V and J assignments and clone size from that table. Counted here are over 150,000 clones, around three quarters occurring once; the ten biggest clones make up about 2%. V lost 6 bases, J lost 5 bases, and 5 bases stayed unmatched. In germline, CDR1 is MNHEY, CDR2 SVGAGI. This CDR3 has 13 residues.

The chain couples TRBV6-5 to TRBJ2-5; 8 bases are a match to TRBD1. Sample: PBMCs. This sequence originates from a middle-aged man in good health and CMV-seronegative. CDR3 protein: CASRRTGWETQYF. The CDR3 DNA reads TGTGCCAGCAGAAGGACAGGGTGGGAGACCCAGTACTTC.